The present TCR beta chain was sequenced within a study of cytomegalovirus exposure and HLA in healthy donors. In the study overall: Early release data held tens of millions of unique TCRs from HLA-typed donors.

Use of 60 Vbeta and 13 Jbeta primers characterized the PCR. The data were produced by immunoSEQ multiplex PCR, yet TCRdb's version contains in-frame clones alone and is incomplete. The table lists approximately 110,000 clones, 15% of them singletons. This CDR3 has 13 residues. V dropped 8 bases and J dropped 11; count of bases not matched to a gene: 5. The V gene's germline CDR1 is MNHEY and CDR2 SVGAGI. This clone was counted only a few times. As yet, its antigen is unknown. Findings and caveats of the study: A missense variant in DCLRE1C was later tied to TCR beta V- and J-gene trimming.

The V call is TRBV6-5, the J call TRBJ1-6, with 11 bases that match TRBD1. This receptor was obtained from a female donor in good health and CMV-seronegative. Sequenced material: PBMCs. Written as DNA, the CDR3 is TGTGCCAGCCGGGACAGGGGGTTGGCACCCCTCCACTTT. Translated: CASRDRGLAPLHF.